The T cell receptor (beta chain) described here comes from a study of identical twins. V shed 3 bases and J shed 5 bases, with 19 bases lying between them. Germline lookup yields CDR1 SQVTM and CDR2 ANQGSEA. CDR3 length: 15 amino acids. This clonotype was detected only a few times. Healthy Caucasian individuals made up all the donors. TCRdb reanalysed the 5' RACE reads using MiXCR and keeps one entry per CDR3 protein. The data contain 300,000 to 350,000 distinct CDR3 sequences, about 12% of them seen just once; the ten biggest clones take up about 7%. In addition, the sample was reused for a study of yellow fever vaccine responses in identical twins.

This clonotype was sampled from a woman aged 18-29 years in good health. This chain joins TRBV29-1 and TRBJ2-5, with D perhaps matching TRBD2 (5 bases). Sample: CD8+ T cells sorted from blood. The CDR3 sequence: CSVDRRGYFGETQYF. CDR3 coding DNA: TGCAGCGTTGACCGGAGAGGGTACTTCGGGGAGACCCAGTACTTC. Full variable domain (outside the CDR3, taken from reference TRBV29-1 and TRBJ2-5): SAVISQKPSRDICQRGTSLTIQCQVDSQVTMMFWYRQQPGQSLTLIATANQGSEATYESGFVIDKFPISRPNLTFSTLTVSNMSPEDSSIYLCSVDRRGYFGETQYFGPGTRLLVL.